This record looks at one TCR beta chain sequence and its context. In the original processing: Estimates of nucleated cell counts were drawn from the amplification of reference gene primers. Produced via immunoSEQ multiplex PCR; TCRdb's table is partial and in-frame only. That table furnishes V, J and clone size, whereas the DNA furnished D and trimming. Of hundreds of thousands of clones in the sample, about 87% were seen once. The source of the sample is a study of blood T cell repertoires in COVID-19. Turning to the study itself: Acute-phase and convalescent COVID-19 samples originated in the United States, Italy and Spain.

Germline loops: CDR1 SGHDN, CDR2 FVKESK. The CDR3 is made up of 15 amino acids. The trim removed 4 bases at V and 2 bases at J, leaving 6 bases unmatched. This rearrangement joins TRBV14 to TRBJ2-7; 9 nucleotides match TRBD2. The TCR sequence derives from a woman in her fifties or sixties with COVID-19, enrolled during active disease. Sequencing was carried out using peripheral blood. The CDR3 is CASSLMTSGTYEQYF. The CDR3 DNA follows: TGTGCCAGCAGCCTGATGACTAGCGGTACCTACGAGCAGTACTTC.